These T cell receptor beta chains were read from a single sample in a study of CD8+CD57+ T cells in acquired aplastic anemia. From the reads, TCRdb called clonotypes with MiXCR, one entry per CDR3 protein. The sample contains about 98,000 distinct CDR3 sequences, roughly two thirds of which appear only once. The sample taken for sequencing was sorted CD4+, CD8+, or CD8+CD57+ T cells (not recorded which) from PBMCs. The source is a human donor with aplastic anemia. Each CDR3 is given with its conserved first and last residue. D genes are given only for firm matches. Part of the rows lack a size; the others show once, few, many or a class for expanded clones.

size: .; V: TRBV29-1; D: TRBD2; J: TRBJ2-3; CDR3: CSVRLAGVVDTQYF; DNA: TGCAGCGTCAGACTAGCGGGTGTGGTAGATACGCAGTATTTT
size: .; V: TRBV27; D: .; J: TRBJ2-1; CDR3: CASSPGHISYNEQFF; DNA: TGTGCCAGCAGTCCAGGACACATCTCCTACAATGAGCAGTTCTTC
size: .; V: TRBV29-1; D: TRBD2; J: TRBJ2-7; CDR3: CSVAGTSGSGYEQYF; DNA: TGCAGCGTGGCCGGGACTAGCGGGAGTGGCTACGAGCAGTACTTC
size: .; V: TRBV7-9; D: .; J: TRBJ1-1; CDR3: CASSSGGQPFF; DNA: TGTGCCAGCAGCTCCGGAGGTCAGCCTTTCTTT
size: few; V: TRBV15; D: .; J: TRBJ2-7; CDR3: CATSRPTGEQYF; DNA: TGTGCCACCAGCCGCCCCACTGGCGAGCAGTACTTC
size: .; V: TRBV9; D: .; J: TRBJ1-2; CDR3: CASSVGPLTASGGYTF; DNA: TGTGCCAGCAGCGTAGGGCCCTTGACAGCCTCGGGGGGCTACACCTTC
size: .; V: TRBV20-1; D: TRBD1; J: TRBJ1-4; CDR3: CSVGDRGREKLFF; DNA: TGCAGTGTCGGGGACAGGGGGCGGGAAAAACTGTTTTTT
size: many; V: TRBV10-3; D: TRBD1; J: TRBJ1-1; CDR3: CAISRTGIKDTEAFF; DNA: TGTGCCATCAGCCGGACAGGGATTAAGGACACTGAAGCTTTCTTT
size: .; V: TRBV10-3; D: TRBD2; J: TRBJ2-1; CDR3: CAISHGTSDYNEQFF; DNA: TGTGCCATCAGTCACGGGACTAGCGACTACAATGAGCAGTTCTTC
size: few; V: TRBV12-3/TRBV12-4; D: .; J: TRBJ1-1; CDR3: CASRLNTEAFF; DNA: TGTGCCAGCAGACTGAACACTGAAGCTTTCTTT
size: .; V: TRBV6-4; D: TRBD1; J: TRBJ2-5; CDR3: CASSRTGVETQYF; DNA: TGTGCCAGCAGCAGGACAGGGGTGGAGACCCAGTACTTC
size: .; V: TRBV27; D: .; J: TRBJ1-2; CDR3: CASRYRYTF; DNA: TGTGCCAGTCGTTATCGCTACACCTTC
size: .; V: TRBV7-8; D: TRBD2; J: TRBJ2-3; CDR3: CASSPQTSFRTDTQYF; DNA: TGTGCCAGCAGCCCCCAGACTAGCTTTCGGACAGATACGCAGTATTTT
size: .; V: TRBV7-2; D: .; J: TRBJ2-7; CDR3: CASSLDLATAYF; DNA: TGTGCCAGCAGCTTAGATTTGGCAACTGCGTACTTC
size: few; V: TRBV29-1; D: .; J: TRBJ2-7; CDR3: CSVGEVYEQYF; DNA: TGCAGCGTCGGAGAGGTCTACGAGCAGTACTTC
size: .; V: TRBV13; D: .; J: TRBJ2-1; CDR3: CASIGPRNEQFF; DNA: TGTGCCAGCATAGGTCCTCGCAATGAGCAGTTCTTC
size: .; V: TRBV7-9; D: .; J: TRBJ1-6; CDR3: CASSFWAANSPLHF; DNA: TGTGCCAGCAGCTTCTGGGCCGCGAATTCACCCCTCCACTTT
size: many; V: TRBV20-1; D: TRBD1; J: TRBJ1-6; CDR3: CSAPLGQGGSPLHF; DNA: TGCAGTGCTCCGCTTGGACAGGGAGGATCACCCCTCCACTTT
size: once; V: TRBV4-1; D: .; J: TRBJ2-7; CDR3: CASSQRGATTYEQYF; DNA: TGCGCCAGCAGCCAACGCGGGGCCACGACCTACGAGCAGTACTTC
size: .; V: TRBV19; D: .; J: TRBJ2-7; CDR3: CASSSAGRGSYEQYF; DNA: TGTGCCAGTAGTTCCGCGGGGCGGGGCTCCTACGAGCAGTACTTC
size: .; V: TRBV5-1; D: .; J: TRBJ1-4; CDR3: CASSLYGTNEKLFF; DNA: TGCGCCAGCAGCTTGTACGGAACAAATGAAAAACTGTTTTTT
size: .; V: TRBV20-1; D: .; J: TRBJ2-1; CDR3: CSAATVSYNEQFF; DNA: TGCAGTGCTGCGACGGTATCCTACAATGAGCAGTTCTTC
size: .; V: TRBV6-1; D: TRBD1; J: TRBJ1-1; CDR3: CAMRQGVSEAFF; DNA: TGTGCCATGAGACAGGGGGTAAGTGAAGCTTTCTTT
size: .; V: TRBV7-6; D: .; J: TRBJ2-5; CDR3: CASSLGQGETQYF; DNA: TGTGCCAGCAGCTTAGGCCAGGGGGAGACCCAGTACTTC
size: .; V: TRBV6-5; D: .; J: TRBJ2-5; CDR3: CASRDVGGGQTQYF; DNA: TGTGCCAGCAGGGATGTGGGTGGGGGGCAGACCCAGTACTTC
size: .; V: TRBV19; D: TRBD1; J: TRBJ1-2; CDR3: CASTDRARDGYTF; DNA: TGTGCCAGTACAGACAGGGCTCGGGATGGCTACACCTTC
size: .; V: TRBV25-1; D: .; J: TRBJ2-1; CDR3: CASNRVSGDEQFF; DNA: TGTGCCAGCAACAGGGTATCAGGGGATGAGCAGTTCTTC
size: .; V: TRBV12-3/TRBV12-4; D: .; J: TRBJ2-5; CDR3: CASSFSRVETQYF; DNA: TGTGCCAGCAGTTTTAGCAGGGTAGAGACCCAGTACTTC
size: .; V: TRBV20-1; D: TRBD2; J: TRBJ2-3; CDR3: CSVGTSGGVRDTRYF; DNA: TGCAGTGTAGGGACTAGCGGGGGGGTAAGAGATACGCGGTATTTT
size: .; V: TRBV20-1; D: .; J: TRBJ2-5; CDR3: CSATDHGTPSKTQYF; DNA: TGCAGTGCAACAGATCACGGGACACCTTCTAAGACCCAGTACTTC
size: .; V: TRBV29-1; D: .; J: TRBJ1-1; CDR3: CSVGFETDNTEAFF; DNA: TGCAGCGTTGGCTTCGAGACCGATAACACTGAAGCTTTCTTT
size: .; V: TRBV7-9; D: .; J: TRBJ1-1; CDR3: CAIRPGAYTEAFF; DNA: TGTGCCATCAGACCGGGGGCGTACACTGAAGCTTTCTTT
size: few; V: TRBV18; D: .; J: TRBJ1-6; CDR3: CASSPGASSYNSPLHF; DNA: TGTGCCAGCTCACCAGGGGCCAGCTCCTATAATTCACCCCTCCACTTT
size: .; V: TRBV15; D: TRBD1; J: TRBJ2-1; CDR3: CATSRGTGRDEQFF; DNA: TGTGCCACCAGCAGAGGGACAGGGCGGGATGAGCAGTTCTTC
size: many; V: TRBV20-1; D: TRBD1; J: TRBJ2-5; CDR3: CSARKTGEWETQYF; DNA: TGCAGTGCTAGAAAGACAGGGGAATGGGAGACCCAGTACTTC
size: .; V: TRBV2; D: .; J: TRBJ2-4; CDR3: CASSVRGQGDIQYF; DNA: TGTGCCAGCAGTGTCCGGGGACAAGGGGACATTCAGTACTTC
size: few; V: TRBV15; D: TRBD1; J: TRBJ1-1; CDR3: CATSPPRDRATEAFF; DNA: TGTGCCACCAGCCCGCCCCGAGACAGGGCTACTGAAGCTTTCTTT
size: once; V: TRBV5-1; D: .; J: TRBJ2-3; CDR3: CASSLGGPDTQYF; DNA: TGCGCCAGCAGCTTGGGGGGGCCAGATACGCAGTATTTT
size: few; V: TRBV2; D: TRBD2; J: TRBJ2-3; CDR3: CASRPSLAVGDTQYF; DNA: TGTGCCAGCAGGCCATCTCTAGCGGTCGGGGATACGCAGTATTTT
size: .; V: TRBV29-1; D: .; J: TRBJ1-2; CDR3: CSVSRDPLYGYTF; DNA: TGCAGCGTCTCAAGGGACCCCCTCTATGGCTACACCTTC
size: .; V: TRBV12-3/TRBV12-4; D: TRBD2; J: TRBJ2-1; CDR3: CASSRGLAGANEQFF; DNA: TGTGCCAGCAGTCGGGGACTAGCGGGAGCCAATGAGCAGTTCTTC
size: .; V: TRBV5-1; D: .; J: TRBJ2-5; CDR3: CASSLVGAQETQYF; DNA: TGCGCCAGCAGCTTGGTGGGAGCTCAAGAGACCCAGTACTTC
size: .; V: TRBV7-9; D: .; J: TRBJ1-2; CDR3: CASSPPSIYGYTF; DNA: TGTGCCAGCAGCCCCCCGTCGATCTATGGCTACACCTTC
size: .; V: TRBV10-3; D: .; J: TRBJ2-3; CDR3: CAASGSGYTDTQYF; DNA: TGTGCCGCTTCCGGGAGCGGCTACACAGATACGCAGTATTTT
size: .; V: TRBV20-1; D: TRBD1; J: TRBJ1-1; CDR3: CSALRTGTEAFF; DNA: TGCAGTGCCCTTCGGACAGGCACTGAAGCTTTCTTT
size: .; V: TRBV20-1; D: .; J: TRBJ2-7; CDR3: CSARDPDSYEQYF; DNA: TGCAGTGCTAGAGACCCTGACTCCTACGAGCAGTACTTC
size: .; V: TRBV20-1; D: .; J: TRBJ2-7; CDR3: CSAPGQLTYEQYF; DNA: TGCAGTGCCCCGGGGCAGCTGACCTACGAGCAGTACTTC
size: .; V: TRBV15; D: TRBD2; J: TRBJ2-7; CDR3: CAASSQTAGEYYEQYF; DNA: TGTGCCGCCAGCAGCCAGACCGCGGGGGAGTACTACGAGCAGTACTTC
size: .; V: TRBV10-3; D: .; J: TRBJ2-1; CDR3: CAISELDYNEQFF; DNA: TGTGCCATCAGCGAGCTTGACTACAATGAGCAGTTCTTC
size: .; V: TRBV2; D: .; J: TRBJ2-2; CDR3: CASKAGKGTGELFF; DNA: TGTGCCAGCAAGGCCGGGAAGGGCACCGGGGAGCTGTTTTTT
size: .; V: TRBV5-5; D: TRBD1; J: TRBJ2-7; CDR3: CASSLRLGQGAGEQYF; DNA: TGTGCCAGCAGCTTAAGGCTGGGACAGGGGGCCGGCGAGCAGTACTTC
size: .; V: TRBV7-9; D: TRBD2; J: TRBJ2-3; CDR3: CASLAGGGTDTQYF; DNA: TGTGCCAGCCTAGCGGGGGGGGGCACAGATACGCAGTATTTT
size: .; V: TRBV10-3; D: TRBD1; J: TRBJ2-7; CDR3: CATGQGVRGEQYF; DNA: TGTGCCACCGGACAGGGGGTGCGGGGAGAGCAGTACTTC
size: few; V: TRBV15; D: .; J: TRBJ2-7; CDR3: CATSRGTGSYEQYF; DNA: TGTGCCACCAGCAGAGGGACTGGTTCGTACGAGCAGTACTTC
size: .; V: TRBV14; D: TRBD2; J: TRBJ2-5; CDR3: CASTLAGREETQYF; DNA: TGTGCCAGCACCCTAGCGGGGAGGGAAGAGACCCAGTACTTC
size: .; V: TRBV12-3/TRBV12-4; D: TRBD1; J: TRBJ1-2; CDR3: CASSTQGHGYTF; DNA: TGTGCCAGCAGTACACAGGGGCATGGCTACACCTTC
size: few; V: TRBV20-1; D: TRBD2; J: TRBJ2-3; CDR3: CSAVRDYQQDTQYF; DNA: TGCAGTGCTGTCCGGGACTATCAACAAGATACGCAGTATTTT
size: .; V: TRBV7-2; D: TRBD1; J: TRBJ2-5; CDR3: CASKRQGASETQYF; DNA: TGTGCCAGCAAGCGACAGGGGGCTTCGGAGACCCAGTACTTC
size: once; V: TRBV7-2; D: .; J: TRBJ2-3; CDR3: CASSRLGADTQYF; DNA: TGTGCCAGCAGCCGACTGGGTGCAGATACGCAGTATTTT